This is a list of T cell receptor beta chains from one sample in a study of cytomegalovirus exposure and HLA in healthy donors. Sequenced by immunoSEQ multiplex PCR; TCRdb stores in-frame clones only, minus some. The sample contains some 200,000 clones, around 70% of which appear only once. The source material was PBMCs. The source is a man between 35 and 55 years old in good health and CMV-seropositive. Each CDR3 is given with its conserved first and last residue. D genes are given only for firm matches. Clone size is shown for a subset of rows, as once, few, many or a class of expanded clone.

abundance,d_gene,v_gene,j_gene,CDR3nt,CDR3aa
few,TRBD1,TRBV28,TRBJ1-2,TGTGCCAGCAGTTTCCCGGACAGGGGGCCCTACACCTTC,CASSFPDRGPYTF
.,TRBD1,TRBV14,TRBJ2-7,TGTGCCAGCAGCCAAACAGGGGACTCCTACGAGCAGTACTTC,CASSQTGDSYEQYF
.,.,TRBV7-2,TRBJ1-3,TGTGCCAGCAGCTCCCTCGGACTGAGAAATGGAAACACCATATATTTT,CASSSLGLRNGNTIYF
.,TRBD2,TRBV7-9,TRBJ2-2,TGTGCCAGCAGCTCCCTAGCGGGGAGTACCGGGGAGCTGTTTTTT,CASSSLAGSTGELFF
few,.,TRBV27,TRBJ2-7,TGTGCCAGCAGTTTATCTAAGGGGAGGGAGCAGTACTTC,CASSLSKGREQYF
.,TRBD1,TRBV6-5,TRBJ1-3,TGTGCCAGCAGTTACGGACAGGGCTACTCTGGAAACACCATATATTTT,CASSYGQGYSGNTIYF
few,TRBD1,TRBV28,TRBJ1-5,TGTGCCAGCAGTTTAGGGGACAGAGCAAATCAGCCCCAGCATTTT,CASSLGDRANQPQHF
.,TRBD2,TRBV6-1,TRBJ2-1,TGTGCCAGCGGCCGGACTAGAGAGTTCTTC,CASGRTREFF
.,TRBD1,TRBV5-4,TRBJ2-5,TGTGCCAGCAGCCCCGGGACAGGGGACCTGGAGACCCAGTACTTC,CASSPGTGDLETQYF
once,.,TRBV6-4,TRBJ2-5,TGTGCCAGCAGTGACTCGATGCGAGGGGGTAGGGAGACCCAGTACTTC,CASSDSMRGGRETQYF
few,TRBD1,TRBV5-4,TRBJ2-6,TGTGCCAGCAGCTTCAAGGGGGCCTGGGGGGCCAACGTCCTGACTTTC,CASSFKGAWGANVLTF
.,.,TRBV11-2,TRBJ2-7,TGTGCCAGCAGCTTGACAGATAGCTCCTACGAGCAGTACTTC,CASSLTDSSYEQYF
.,TRBD2,TRBV5-6,TRBJ2-7,TGTGCCAGCAGCCGGGAGGTCCTCTACGAGCAGTACTTC,CASSREVLYEQYF
.,TRBD2,TRBV2,TRBJ2-1,TGTGCCAGCAGTGCCTTTACTAGTGGGGAGGGGTTCTTC,CASSAFTSGEGFF
.,.,TRBV7-9,TRBJ1-5,TGTGCCAGCAGCTCCTTGACAGTGTCGGAGCCCCAGCATTTT,CASSSLTVSEPQHF
many,.,TRBV4-1,TRBJ2-3,TGCGCCAGCAGCCGACCCCGGTCAGGAGATACGCAGTATTTT,CASSRPRSGDTQYF
.,.,TRBV7-2,TRBJ1-6,TGTGCCAGCGGGGGGGCCAACTTTTCACCCCTCCACTTT,CASGGANFSPLHF
.,.,TRBV5-1,TRBJ2-2,TGCGCCAGCAGACGGCAGGGATTGACCGGGGAGCTGTTTTTT,CASRRQGLTGELFF
.,TRBD1,TRBV5-4,TRBJ2-5,TGTGCCAGCAGCTTGGGGGACAGTTGGGAGACCCAGTACTTC,CASSLGDSWETQYF
few,.,TRBV5-1,TRBJ1-4,TGCGCCAGCAGCTTGGAGGGTTTCGGGGGTGAAAAACTGTTTTTT,CASSLEGFGGEKLFF
few,.,TRBV2,TRBJ1-2,TGTGCCAGCACAAGGGGCGCGGTATCTTCAGTAGGCTACACCTTC,CASTRGAVSSVGYTF
.,.,TRBV6-1,TRBJ1-1,TGTGCCAGTCCGACGGGTCGAGGGTACACTGAAGCTTTCTTT,CASPTGRGYTEAFF
.,TRBD1,TRBV25-1,TRBJ2-7,TGTGCCAGCAGTGCCGGGACAGGAGTTTTCTACGAGCAGTACTTC,CASSAGTGVFYEQYF
.,TRBD1,TRBV7-9,TRBJ2-3,TGTGCCAGCAGCTTTAGGACAGGGGGCACAGATACGCAGTATTTT,CASSFRTGGTDTQYF
few,.,TRBV21-1,TRBJ2-7,TGTGCCAGCAGCAAAGTATGGGGGGTCGGGCAACCCCACCCCCGGAACGAGCAGTACTTC,CASSKVWGVGQPHPRNEQYF
.,.,TRBV15,TRBJ2-7,TGTGCCACCAGCGCCTCATCCGCGGGTCCCTTCGACGAGCAGTACTTC,CATSASSAGPFDEQYF